Reported below is one T cell receptor beta chain. The CDR3 is 16 residues long. Germline CDR1 and CDR2: MNHEY and SVGEGT. The V end lost 0 bases, the J end lost 2 bases, and 14 bases lay between the germline ends. The data originate from a study of blood T cell repertoires in COVID-19. Across the study: T cells, B-cell-depleted T cells, or PBMCs supplied cDNA or gDNA.

Per the authors' pipeline: Estimated nucleated cell counts came from reference gene primer amplification. Here immunoSEQ multiplex PCR was the method, and the copy in TCRdb shows in-frame clones only, minus some. The V and J calls and clone size come from that table; D and trimming were worked out from the DNA. In the table there are 90,000 to 95,000 clones, approximately 90% of which are singletons. This sequence originates from an elderly woman with active COVID-19. The gene calls are TRBV6-2 or TRBV6-3 and TRBJ2-7; D is possibly TRBD2 (6 bases). Sample: peripheral blood. In DNA form, the CDR3 reads TGTGCCAGCAGTTACTCTTCCCTAGCGCTAACCTACGAGCAGTACTTC. Translated: CASSYSSLALTYEQYF.